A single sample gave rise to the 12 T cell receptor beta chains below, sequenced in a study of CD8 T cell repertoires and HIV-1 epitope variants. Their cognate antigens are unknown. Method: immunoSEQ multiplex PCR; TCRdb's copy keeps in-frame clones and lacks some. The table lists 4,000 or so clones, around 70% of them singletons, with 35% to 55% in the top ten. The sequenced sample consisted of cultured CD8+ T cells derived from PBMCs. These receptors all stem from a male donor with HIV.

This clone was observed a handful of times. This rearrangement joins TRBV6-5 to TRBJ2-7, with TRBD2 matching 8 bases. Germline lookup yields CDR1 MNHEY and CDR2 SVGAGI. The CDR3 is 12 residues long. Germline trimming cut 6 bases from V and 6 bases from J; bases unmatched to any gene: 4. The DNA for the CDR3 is TGTGCCAGCAGCCCGGGGGGGGGCGAGCAGTACTTC. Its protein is CASSPGGGEQYF.

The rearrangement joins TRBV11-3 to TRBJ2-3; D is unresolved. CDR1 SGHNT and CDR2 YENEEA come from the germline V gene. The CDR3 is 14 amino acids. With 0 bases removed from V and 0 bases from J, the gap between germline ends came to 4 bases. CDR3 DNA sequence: TGTGCCAGCAGCTTAGAAGGTAGCACAGATACGCAGTATTTT. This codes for CASSLEGSTDTQYF.

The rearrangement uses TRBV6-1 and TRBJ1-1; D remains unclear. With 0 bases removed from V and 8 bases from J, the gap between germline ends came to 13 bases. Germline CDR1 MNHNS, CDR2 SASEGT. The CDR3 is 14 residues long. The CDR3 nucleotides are TGTGCCAGCAGTGAAGCGCTACTTGTTGGGGAAGCTTTCTTT. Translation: CASSEALLVGEAFF.

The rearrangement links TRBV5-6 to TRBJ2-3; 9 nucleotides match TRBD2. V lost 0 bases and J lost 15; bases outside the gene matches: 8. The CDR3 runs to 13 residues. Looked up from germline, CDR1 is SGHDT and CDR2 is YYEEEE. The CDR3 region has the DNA TGTGCCAGCAGCTTGGTACGCGGGGGGGCCGGTTATTTT. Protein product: CASSLVRGGAGYF.

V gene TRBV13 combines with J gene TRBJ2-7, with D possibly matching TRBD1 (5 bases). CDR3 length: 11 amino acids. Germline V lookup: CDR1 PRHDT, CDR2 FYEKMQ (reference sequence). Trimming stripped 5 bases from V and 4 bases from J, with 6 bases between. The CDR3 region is CASSRGYEQYF. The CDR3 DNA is TGTGCCAGCAGCAGGGGATACGAGCAGTACTTC.

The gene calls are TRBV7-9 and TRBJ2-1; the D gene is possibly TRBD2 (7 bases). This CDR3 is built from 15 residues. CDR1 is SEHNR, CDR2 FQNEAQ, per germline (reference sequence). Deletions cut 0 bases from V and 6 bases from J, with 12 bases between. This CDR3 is CASSLAGGPGNEQFF. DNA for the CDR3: TGTGCCAGCAGCTTAGCGGGGGGGCCAGGCAATGAGCAGTTCTTC.

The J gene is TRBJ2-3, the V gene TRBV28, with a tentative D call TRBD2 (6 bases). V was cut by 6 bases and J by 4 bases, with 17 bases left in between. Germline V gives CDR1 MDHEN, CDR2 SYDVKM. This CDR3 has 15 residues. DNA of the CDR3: TGTGCCAGCAGGGACACAGGCCGCGGGGCAGATACGCAGTATTTT. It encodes CASRDTGRGADTQYF.

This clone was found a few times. As DNA, the CDR3 is TGTGCCAGTAGTATACAGGGTTCAGTCTACGAGCAGTACTTC. Residues: CASSIQGSVYEQYF. This sequence joins TRBV19 and TRBJ2-7, with a possible D match to TRBD1 (5 bases). Trimming shortened V by 2 bases and J by 3 bases, and 11 bases separated the two germline ends. The CDR3 extends over 14 amino acids. CDR1 is LNHDA, CDR2 SQIVND, per germline (reference sequence).

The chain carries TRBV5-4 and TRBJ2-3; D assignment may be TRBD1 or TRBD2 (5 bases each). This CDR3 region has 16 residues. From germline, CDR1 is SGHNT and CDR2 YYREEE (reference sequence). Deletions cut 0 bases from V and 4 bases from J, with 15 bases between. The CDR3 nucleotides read TGTGCCAGCAGCTTGGAACGTGGGGGAGAGGCAGATACGCAGTATTTT. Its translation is CASSLERGGEADTQYF.

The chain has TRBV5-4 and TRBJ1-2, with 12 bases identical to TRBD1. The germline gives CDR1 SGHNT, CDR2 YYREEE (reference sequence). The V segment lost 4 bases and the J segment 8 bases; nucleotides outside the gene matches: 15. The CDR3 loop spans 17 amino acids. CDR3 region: CASSTYGTGGATWGYTF. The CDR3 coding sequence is TGTGCCAGCAGCACATACGGGACAGGGGGCGCGACTTGGGGCTACACCTTC.

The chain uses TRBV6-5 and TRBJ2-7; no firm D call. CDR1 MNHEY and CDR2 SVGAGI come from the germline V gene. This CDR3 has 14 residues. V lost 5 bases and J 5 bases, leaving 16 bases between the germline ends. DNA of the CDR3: TGTGCCAGCAGTCCCCCGGGTGCGCTGAACGAGCAGTACTTC. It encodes CASSPPGALNEQYF.

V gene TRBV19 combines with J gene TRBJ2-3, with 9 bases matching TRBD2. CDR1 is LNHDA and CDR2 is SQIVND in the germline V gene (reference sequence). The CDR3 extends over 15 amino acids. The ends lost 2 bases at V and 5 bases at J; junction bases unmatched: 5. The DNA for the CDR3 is TGTGCCAGTAGTATAAAAGCGGGAGGTGGAGATACGCAGTATTTT. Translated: CASSIKAGGGDTQYF.